This T cell receptor beta chain was captured in a study of OX40 agonist ivuxolimab in advanced cancers. Overall study: One patient with hepatocellular carcinoma and two with cutaneous melanoma, three in all, had partial responses. Regarding the study as a whole: CD4+ and CD8+ blood T cells expanded clonally by week 6 at 0.1 to 3.0 mg/kg.

Trimming took 5 bases from V and 2 from J; bases not matched to a gene: 5. CDR3 length: 15 residues. Germline CDR1 reads LNHDA; CDR2 reads SQIVND (reference sequence). TCRdb keeps only in-frame clones here, not all; method: immunoSEQ multiplex PCR. The sample lists about 82,000 clones; about 88% were seen once. With regard to this clone: Its target is not known.

This sequence joins TRBV19 and TRBJ1-4; 7 nucleotides align to TRBD1. The sequencing used CD4+ or CD8+ T cells sorted from blood, collected in a trial of the OX40 agonist ivuxolimab. The receptor comes from an adult with an advanced solid tumor such as melanoma, head and neck, liver or kidney cancer. The CDR3 protein is CASSHDRATNEKLFF. CDR3 sequence (DNA): TGTGCCAGTAGTCACGACAGGGCTACTAATGAAAAACTGTTTTTT.